This T cell receptor (beta chain) appears in the sequencing data of a study of blood T cell repertoires in COVID-19. The method was immunoSEQ multiplex PCR; TCRdb's version includes in-frame clones alone and lacks a portion of them. Of around 150,000 clones detected, 82% appear once; the ten largest clones hold around 7%. The CDR3 consists of 14 residues. Germline lookup yields CDR1 SNHLY and CDR2 FYNNEI. J gave up 8 bases and V 7 bases, and 9 bases lay outside the gene matches. The sequenced sample consisted of peripheral blood. The rearrangement uses TRBV2 and TRBJ1-4; 8 nucleotides line up with TRBD1. This receptor was identified in a woman between 40 and 50 years old with COVID-19, enrolled during active disease. The CDR3 nucleotides read TGTGCCAGCAAAGAGGACAGGGCAAGCGAAAAACTGTTTTTT. As protein: CASKEDRASEKLFF.